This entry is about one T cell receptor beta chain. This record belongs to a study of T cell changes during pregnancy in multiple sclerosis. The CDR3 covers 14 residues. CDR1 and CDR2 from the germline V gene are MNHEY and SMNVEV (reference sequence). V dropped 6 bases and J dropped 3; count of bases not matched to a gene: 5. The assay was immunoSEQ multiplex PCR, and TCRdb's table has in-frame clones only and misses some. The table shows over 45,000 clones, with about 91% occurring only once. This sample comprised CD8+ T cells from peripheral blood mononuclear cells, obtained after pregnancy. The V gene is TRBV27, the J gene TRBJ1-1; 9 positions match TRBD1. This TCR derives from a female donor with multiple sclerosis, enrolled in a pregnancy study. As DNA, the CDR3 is TGTGCCAGCAGGAGGGACAGGGTGGACACTGAAGCTTTCTTT. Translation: CASRRDRVDTEAFF.